Listed below are T cell receptor beta chains from one sample, sequenced in a study of cytomegalovirus exposure and HLA in healthy donors. Repertoires were generated with immunoSEQ multiplex PCR, while TCRdb's copy carries only in-frame clones and drops some. The sample has about 170,000 clones; approximately 72% are singletons. Sequenced material: PBMCs. These receptors all stem from a human donor in good health. Each CDR3 is given with its conserved first and last residue. D genes are given only for firm matches. Expanded clones get a size class; other rows say once, few or many, or leave the size out.

v_call	d_call	j_call	clone_size	cdr3_nt	cdr3_aa
TRBV4-1	TRBD1	TRBJ1-4	-	TGCGCCAGCAGCCGAGGACAGGGGATGTCTAATGAAAAACTGTTTTTT	CASSRGQGMSNEKLFF
TRBV5-1	TRBD2	TRBJ2-1	-	TGCGCCAGCAGCTTATCAGGACTAGTGGACTACAATGAGCAGTTCTTC	CASSLSGLVDYNEQFF
TRBV6-4	TRBD2	TRBJ2-7	-	TGTGCCAGCAGTGACGGGAGCGGGGGGGCCGAGCAGTACTTC	CASSDGSGGAEQYF
TRBV7-8	-	TRBJ1-6	-	TGTGCCAGCAGCTTCCAGGACAGCAATAATTCACCCCTCCACTTT	CASSFQDSNNSPLHF
TRBV14	TRBD1	TRBJ2-7	-	TGTGCCAGCAGCCAGGACAGGGGGCAGAAGCAGTACTTC	CASSQDRGQKQYF
TRBV7-6	TRBD2	TRBJ2-3	-	TGTGCCAGCAGTCGGACTAGCGGGGGAACGCAGTATTTT	CASSRTSGGTQYF
TRBV7-3	TRBD1	TRBJ2-5	few	TGTGCCAGCAGCCGGGACAGGGGGGCGGAGACCCAGTACTTC	CASSRDRGAETQYF
TRBV6-5	TRBD1	TRBJ1-4	-	TGTGCCAGCAGTGAACAGGGGCGCCTTGGAAAACTGTTTTTT	CASSEQGRLGKLFF
TRBV28	-	TRBJ2-5	-	TGTGCCAGCAGGTCAGGGGCAGGGCAAGAGACCCAGTACTTC	CASRSGAGQETQYF
TRBV19	-	TRBJ2-7	-	TGTGCCAGTAGTCCCTCGAGATACGAGCAGTACTTC	CASSPSRYEQYF
TRBV2	-	TRBJ1-5	-	TGTGCCAGCAGTGGGGGGGAACCCAATCAGCCCCAGCATTTT	CASSGGEPNQPQHF
TRBV5-1	-	TRBJ1-5	-	TGCGCCAGCAGCTTGGGACAGGAAGGAAAGCCCCAGCATTTT	CASSLGQEGKPQHF
TRBV23-1	-	TRBJ1-2	-	TGCGCCAGCATTGCCCACGGGACTACTAGTGGCTACACCTTC	CASIAHGTTSGYTF
TRBV11-1	-	TRBJ2-7	once	TGTGCCAGCTCACGCCGGGTCGGCAGCTACGAGCAGTACTTC	CASSRRVGSYEQYF
TRBV10-2	TRBD2	TRBJ2-7	-	TGCGCCATCGGACTAGCGGGCGGTTCCTACGAGCAGTACTTC	CAIGLAGGSYEQYF
TRBV4-3	-	TRBJ1-1	-	TGCGCCAGCAGCCAAGAAGGAGAGGGGAACACTGAAGCTTTCTTT	CASSQEGEGNTEAFF
TRBV9	TRBD2	TRBJ2-3	few	TGTGCCAGCAGCCCCCGGGGTAGCGGGGGGTTTCAAGATACGCAGTATTTT	CASSPRGSGGFQDTQYF
TRBV5-4	TRBD2	TRBJ2-1	-	TGTGCCAGCAGCGCCCCCCTAGCGGGGGGGGGAAATGAGCAGTTCTTC	CASSAPLAGGGNEQFF
TRBV7-8	TRBD1	TRBJ1-6	many	TGTGCCAGCAGCTCCCGGACAGGGAGCTCCTATAATTCACCCCTCCACTTT	CASSSRTGSSYNSPLHF
TRBV7-2	TRBD2	TRBJ2-5	-	TGTGCCAGCAGCTTCAGGACTAGCGGGGGGGCGAAAGAGACCCAGTACTTC	CASSFRTSGGAKETQYF
TRBV5-5	TRBD1	TRBJ2-7	-	TGTGCCAGCAGCAAGCAGGTTCCGGGACAGGGGCCCTACGAGCAGTACTTC	CASSKQVPGQGPYEQYF
TRBV4-1	-	TRBJ2-2	-	TGCGCCAGCAGCCAAGTTACCCAGGCGAACACCGGGGAGCTGTTTTTT	CASSQVTQANTGELFF
TRBV4-1	TRBD1	TRBJ2-3	-	TGCGCCAGCAACCGCGGACAGGGAGAGACAGATACGCAGTATTTT	CASNRGQGETDTQYF
TRBV6-5	TRBD1	TRBJ1-1	few	TGTGCCAGCAGACAAAAACGGGACAGTGGTGAAGCTTTCTTT	CASRQKRDSGEAFF
TRBV2	-	TRBJ2-1	-	TGTGCCAGCAGAGCCGCGAGTAGCAGGGGACACAATGAGCAGTTCTTC	CASRAASSRGHNEQFF
TRBV5-5	TRBD1	TRBJ1-5	-	TGTGCCAGCAGCTTGGCAGGACAGGGGGCGAATCAGCCCCAGCATTTT	CASSLAGQGANQPQHF
TRBV19	TRBD1	TRBJ2-7	-	TGTGCCAGCCGGGACAGGGGATCCTACGAGCAGTACTTC	CASRDRGSYEQYF
TRBV27	TRBD2	TRBJ2-3	-	TGTGCCAGCTTTAACCGGGGGGGGAATACGCAGTATTTT	CASFNRGGNTQYF
TRBV19	-	TRBJ2-5	few	TGTGCCAGTAGTATCGGTGTTCCGGAAGAGACCCAGTACTTC	CASSIGVPEETQYF
TRBV10-1	-	TRBJ1-5	-	TGCGCCAGCAGTGCGGGGGGGGAAAGCAATCAGCCCCAGCATTTT	CASSAGGESNQPQHF
TRBV7-9	TRBD2	TRBJ2-1	once	TGTGCCAGCAGCTTAGTCAGCGGGGGGGCCTATGATGAGCAGTTCTTC	CASSLVSGGAYDEQFF
TRBV7-9	-	TRBJ2-7	-	TGTGCCAGCAGCCTTAGCTCCTACGAGCAGTACTTC	CASSLSSYEQYF
TRBV9	TRBD1	TRBJ2-1	-	TGTGCCAGCAGCCCAATTCCGGACAGGGGCAATGAGCAGTTCTTC	CASSPIPDRGNEQFF
TRBV18	-	TRBJ1-6	once	TGTGCCAGCTCACCCACAAGGCAGGGGAATTCACCCCTCCACTTT	CASSPTRQGNSPLHF
TRBV7-6	TRBD1	TRBJ1-3	-	TGTGCCAGCAGGGACAGGGGTCCTGGAAACACCATATATTTT	CASRDRGPGNTIYF
TRBV7-9	-	TRBJ2-5	-	TGTGCCAGCAGCCCCCTTCTCCGCAGGCGCCAAGAGACCCAGTACTTC	CASSPLLRRRQETQYF
TRBV9	-	TRBJ2-2	-	TGTGCCAGCAGCGTACGTCCTACCCCGAACACCGGGGAGCTGTTTTTT	CASSVRPTPNTGELFF
TRBV10-3	-	TRBJ2-5	-	TGTGCCATCAGTGCTCCGCAGGAGACCCAGTACTTC	CAISAPQETQYF
TRBV7-9	-	TRBJ1-6	-	TGTGCCAGCAGCTTAGCGCAAGGCAGGTGGTATTCACCCCTCCACTTT	CASSLAQGRWYSPLHF
TRBV11-2	-	TRBJ1-2	-	TGTGCCAGCAGCTTAGGACAGGAGGGCTACACCTTC	CASSLGQEGYTF
TRBV19	-	TRBJ1-6	few	TGTGCCAGTACGTCCAGCGGAAATTCACCCCTCCACTTT	CASTSSGNSPLHF
TRBV15	TRBD1	TRBJ1-1	once	TGTGCCACCACCCCGGGACAGGGAGGGCCCACTGAAGCTTTCTTT	CATTPGQGGPTEAFF
TRBV4-1	-	TRBJ1-2	few	TGCGCCAGCAGCCAAGGGCAGGGTCAAGTGACGTATGGCTACACCTTC	CASSQGQGQVTYGYTF
TRBV7-6	-	TRBJ2-7	-	TGTGCCAGCAGCTCCCCCCTAATGCCCTCCTACGAGCAGTACTTC	CASSSPLMPSYEQYF
TRBV19	-	TRBJ1-5	-	TGTGCCAGTAGTATTTTGGCGACAGCCTATCAGCCCCAGCATTTT	CASSILATAYQPQHF
TRBV19	TRBD1	TRBJ2-7	-	TGTGCCAGTAGCCCACGGCGGGACAGGTACGCCGAGCAGTACTTC	CASSPRRDRYAEQYF
TRBV10-1	TRBD2	TRBJ2-7	-	TGCGCCAGCGGGCGGGATGTTAGCGGGTTCTACGAGCAGTACTTC	CASGRDVSGFYEQYF
TRBV5-6	TRBD1	TRBJ2-7	-	TGTGCCAGCAGCGGGTCTCGGGACAGGGGGCCCAACGAGCAGTACTTC	CASSGSRDRGPNEQYF
TRBV5-1	-	TRBJ2-7	once	TGCGCCAGCAGCTTGTGGACTCAAACCTACGAGCAGTACTTC	CASSLWTQTYEQYF